A selection of T cell receptor beta chains follows, all from one sample in a study of cytomegalovirus exposure and HLA in healthy donors. TCRdb keeps only in-frame clones here, not all; method: immunoSEQ multiplex PCR. The sample holds 50,000 to 70,000 clones, roughly 95% seen once. Input material: PBMCs. Source of these receptors: a woman aged 18-29 years in good health and CMV-seropositive. CDR3s include the opening cysteine and the closing phenylalanine or tryptophan. The D gene is left open where the match is weak. For some rows the clone size is stated as once, few or many, or as a class when expanded; others skip it.

J gene: TRBJ1-3; CDR3 length: 15; clone size: NA; V gene: TRBV5-1; D gene: NA; CDR3 protein: CASGVTGDSGNTIYF; CDR3 DNA: TGCGCCAGCGGGGTAACAGGAGACTCTGGAAACACCATATATTTT
J gene: TRBJ2-2; CDR3 length: 15; clone size: NA; V gene: TRBV28; D gene: NA; CDR3 protein: CASSFPNANTGELFF; CDR3 DNA: TGTGCCAGCAGTTTCCCCAATGCGAACACCGGGGAGCTGTTTTTT
J gene: TRBJ1-4; CDR3 length: 18; clone size: NA; V gene: TRBV19; D gene: NA; CDR3 protein: CASSMSNGKTLPDEKLFF; CDR3 DNA: TGTGCCAGTAGTATGAGCAACGGTAAGACTCTACCCGATGAAAAACTGTTTTTT
J gene: TRBJ2-3; CDR3 length: 15; clone size: NA; V gene: TRBV6-5; D gene: TRBD1; CDR3 protein: CASSYPQGAIDTQYF; CDR3 DNA: TGTGCCAGCAGTTACCCACAGGGGGCAATAGATACGCAGTATTTT
J gene: TRBJ1-2; CDR3 length: 14; clone size: NA; V gene: TRBV2; D gene: TRBD1; CDR3 protein: CASRGQISNYGYTF; CDR3 DNA: TGTGCCAGCAGGGGACAGATATCTAACTATGGCTACACCTTC
J gene: TRBJ2-1; CDR3 length: 17; clone size: NA; V gene: TRBV5-6; D gene: TRBD1; CDR3 protein: CASSFVAGTGNYNEQFF; CDR3 DNA: TGTGCCAGCAGCTTCGTAGCCGGGACAGGGAACTACAATGAGCAGTTCTTC
J gene: TRBJ1-5; CDR3 length: 11; clone size: NA; V gene: TRBV29-1; D gene: NA; CDR3 protein: CSVGGNQPQHF; CDR3 DNA: TGCAGCGTTGGAGGAAATCAGCCCCAGCATTTT
J gene: TRBJ1-5; CDR3 length: 13; clone size: NA; V gene: TRBV18; D gene: NA; CDR3 protein: CASSPGIDQPQHF; CDR3 DNA: TGTGCCAGCTCACCGGGCATAGATCAGCCCCAGCATTTT
J gene: TRBJ2-5; CDR3 length: 14; clone size: NA; V gene: TRBV29-1; D gene: NA; CDR3 protein: CSVVRGTGWGAQYF; CDR3 DNA: TGCAGCGTAGTTCGGGGGACCGGCTGGGGAGCCCAGTACTTC
J gene: TRBJ2-4; CDR3 length: 14; clone size: NA; V gene: TRBV9; D gene: TRBD2; CDR3 protein: CASASPSGENIQYF; CDR3 DNA: TGTGCCAGCGCGTCCCCTAGCGGTGAAAACATTCAGTACTTC
J gene: TRBJ2-2; CDR3 length: 16; clone size: NA; V gene: TRBV9; D gene: TRBD1; CDR3 protein: CASSSRGLERAGELFF; CDR3 DNA: TGTGCCAGCAGCTCCAGGGGGCTAGAAAGGGCCGGGGAGCTGTTTTTT
J gene: TRBJ2-3; CDR3 length: 21; clone size: NA; V gene: TRBV5-1; D gene: TRBD2; CDR3 protein: CASSLAGSPSGLPPHTNTQYF; CDR3 DNA: TGCGCCAGCAGCTTGGCCGGGAGTCCTAGCGGACTTCCCCCGCACACAAATACGCAGTATTTT
J gene: TRBJ1-4; CDR3 length: 18; clone size: NA; V gene: TRBV9; D gene: TRBD1; CDR3 protein: CASSVAGGGGTGDEKLFF; CDR3 DNA: TGTGCCAGCAGCGTAGCCGGTGGCGGCGGGACAGGGGATGAAAAACTGTTTTTT
J gene: TRBJ2-1; CDR3 length: 16; clone size: few; V gene: TRBV10-2; D gene: TRBD2; CDR3 protein: CASSESSGGGYNEQFF; CDR3 DNA: TGCGCCAGCAGTGAGTCTAGCGGGGGTGGCTACAATGAGCAGTTCTTC
J gene: TRBJ2-3; CDR3 length: 15; clone size: once; V gene: TRBV30; D gene: TRBD2; CDR3 protein: CACNLLAGESDTQYF; CDR3 DNA: TGTGCCTGCAACCTACTAGCGGGGGAATCAGATACGCAGTATTTT
J gene: TRBJ1-1; CDR3 length: 15; clone size: NA; V gene: TRBV19; D gene: NA; CDR3 protein: CASRISLGGHTEAFF; CDR3 DNA: TGTGCCAGTCGGATCAGTCTGGGGGGGCATACTGAAGCTTTCTTT
J gene: TRBJ2-5; CDR3 length: 16; clone size: once; V gene: TRBV9; D gene: NA; CDR3 protein: CASSVGQGRGLETQYF; CDR3 DNA: TGTGCCAGCAGCGTAGGACAGGGGCGGGGGTTGGAGACCCAGTACTTC
J gene: TRBJ1-1; CDR3 length: 16; clone size: NA; V gene: TRBV6-6; D gene: NA; CDR3 protein: CASKDNRERMNTEAFF; CDR3 DNA: TGTGCCAGCAAAGACAACAGGGAGAGAATGAACACTGAAGCTTTCTTT
J gene: TRBJ1-5; CDR3 length: 13; clone size: NA; V gene: TRBV6-5; D gene: NA; CDR3 protein: CASSYRLDQPQHF; CDR3 DNA: TGTGCCAGCAGTTACCGACTAGATCAGCCCCAGCATTTT
J gene: TRBJ2-3; CDR3 length: 17; clone size: NA; V gene: TRBV5-1; D gene: TRBD2; CDR3 protein: CASSPGIAGAIGDTQYF; CDR3 DNA: TGCGCCAGCAGCCCGGGGATAGCGGGGGCCATAGGGGATACGCAGTATTTT